The clone carrying this T cell receptor beta chain was observed a handful of times. What it binds is not known. This sample is part of a study of cytomegalovirus exposure and HLA in healthy donors. As for the study in general: The approximately 130 validation repertoires and the 666 first-cohort repertoires shared a platform, a later analysis reported.

Only in-frame clones appear in the TCRdb table, and some are missing; sequencing was by immunoSEQ multiplex PCR. The repertoire holds 260,000 or so clones, with roughly 91% as singletons. Germline V gene lookup returns CDR1 MDHEN and CDR2 SYDVKM. The CDR3 contains 15 residues. V shed 3 bases and J shed 1 base, with 11 bases lying between them. Overall study results and limits: The classifier, whose performance was assessed in both the original and validation cohorts, reportedly diagnosed cytomegalovirus status with high specificity and sensitivity. First-cohort TCR clusters tended to co-occur in the approximately 110 validation repertoires, a later analysis found. The listing of 150 to 200 TCR beta chains classed them as cytomegalovirus-associated.

This receptor was obtained from a woman in her thirties in good health and CMV-seronegative. The rearrangement links TRBV28 to TRBJ2-3, with D perhaps TRBD2 (5 bases). The source material was PBMCs. The DNA of the CDR3 is TGTGCCAGCAGTTTCCGGATCGGGGGCACAGATACGCAGTATTTT. It encodes CASSFRIGGTDTQYF.